A single sample is the source of the 11 T cell receptor beta chains below, sequenced in a study of cytomegalovirus exposure and HLA in healthy donors. 60 Vbeta and 13 Jbeta primers were used in PCR. Sequencing used immunoSEQ multiplex PCR; TCRdb keeps in-frame clones, though not all of them. The sample contains under 150,000 clones, about 80% of which appear only once. The sample comprised PBMCs. The receptors shown here come from a male donor in good health and CMV-seronegative.

On this clone: The junction departs from the called germline gene at one end, perhaps through a read error. The chain is built from TRBV7-9 and TRBJ1-4; 9 nucleotides match TRBD1. This CDR3 is built from 16 residues. CDR1 is SEHNR, CDR2 FQNEAQ, per germline (reference sequence). The CDR3 DNA sequence: TGTTCCAGCAGCCTCGACAGGGGGACCAGAAATGAAAAACTGTTTTTT. It encodes CSSSLDRGTRNEKLFF.

The chain recombines TRBV5-6 with TRBJ2-7; 10 nucleotides align to TRBD1. The CDR3 totals 15 residues. The J segment lost 6 bases and the V segment lost 3 bases, leaving 9 bases of the junction unmatched. In germline, CDR1 is SGHDT, CDR2 YYEEEE. The CDR3 region is CASSWGQGSASEQYF. The CDR3 DNA reads TGTGCCAGCAGCTGGGGACAGGGGAGCGCCTCCGAGCAGTACTTC.

The gene calls are TRBV27 and TRBJ2-7; possibly TRBD1 for D (5 bases). Germline V gives CDR1 MNHEY, CDR2 SMNVEV (reference sequence). Trimming removed 5 bases from V and 2 bases from J, with 13 bases in between. CDR3 length: 14 residues. The CDR3 spells CASSGVGAPYEQYF. CDR3 coding DNA: TGTGCCAGCAGTGGGGTAGGGGCCCCCTACGAGCAGTACTTC.

The chain has TRBV7-2 and TRBJ1-1; D unclear. The CDR3 loop spans 15 amino acids. Germline V CDR1 and CDR2: SGHTA, FQGNSA. V lost 6 bases to trimming and J lost 3 bases, with 17 bases between them. CDR3 protein: CASSYFERAHTEAFF. The CDR3 bases are TGTGCCAGCAGTTACTTCGAGAGGGCTCACACTGAAGCTTTCTTT.

This rearrangement joins TRBV4-3 to TRBJ1-2; 7 bases are a match to TRBD1. Germline trimming cut 4 bases from V and 3 bases from J; bases unmatched to any gene: 8. CDR1 is LGHNA, CDR2 YSLEER, per germline. The CDR3 spans 15 residues. The CDR3 here is CASSRDRERDYGYTF. In nucleotides, the CDR3 is TGCGCCAGCAGCCGCGACAGGGAGAGGGACTATGGCTACACCTTC.

The chain uses TRBV7-9 and TRBJ2-2, with D possibly being TRBD2 (6 bases). The germline CDR1 and CDR2 sequences are SEHNR and FQNEAQ (reference sequence). The CDR3 covers 14 residues. Trimming cost V 4 bases and J 4 bases, with 10 bases left between them. The CDR3 sequence: CASSSVGGTGELFF. CDR3 sequence (DNA): TGTGCCAGCAGCTCGGTGGGGGGCACCGGGGAGCTGTTTTTT.

The chain employs TRBV7-2 and TRBJ1-3, with 10 bases lining up with TRBD1. CDR1 and CDR2 from the germline V gene are SGHTA and FQGNSA. This CDR3 region has 15 residues. The V gene end was trimmed by 5 bases and the J gene end by 1 base; junction bases not matched to a gene: 2. The CDR3 nucleotides are TGTGCCAGCAGCCGGGGACAGGGGTCTGGAAACACCATATATTTT. It codes for CASSRGQGSGNTIYF.

Details on this clone: Other DNA variants within this sample encode the same CDR3. This sequence joins TRBV5-1 and TRBJ2-5; 9 nucleotides match TRBD2. Trimming at V came to 0 bases and at J to 2 bases, leaving 2 bases not matched to a gene. Germline values: CDR1 SGHRS, CDR2 YFSETQ. The CDR3 is 15 residues long. CDR3 sequence (DNA): TGCGCCAGCAGCTTGGGGCTAGCGGGACAAGAGACCCAGTACTTC. This encodes CASSLGLAGQETQYF.

The rearrangement uses TRBV28 and TRBJ2-7; D is perhaps TRBD1 (6 bases). V was clipped by 6 bases and J by 3 bases, with 18 bases between them. Germline V gene lookup returns CDR1 MDHEN and CDR2 SYDVKM. The CDR3 has 15 residues. The CDR3 sequence is CASRVGTRGIYEQYF. The CDR3 DNA follows: TGTGCCAGCAGGGTGGGCACAAGGGGGATCTACGAGCAGTACTTC.

In DNA, the CDR3 is TGTGCCAGCAGGGGAGGGTTAAACCGCTCCTATAATTCACCCCTCCACTTT. It yields the protein CASRGGLNRSYNSPLHF. The chain links TRBV2 to TRBJ1-6; D is ambiguous. CDR1 SNHLY and CDR2 FYNNEI come from the germline V gene. Deletions cut 6 bases from V and 0 bases from J, with 15 bases between. This CDR3 has 17 residues.

The chain has TRBV4-3 and TRBJ1-1; tentatively, D is TRBD1 (5 bases). The CDR3 contains 13 residues. CDR1 and CDR2 from the germline V gene are LGHNA and YSLEER. The V and J ends lost 0 bases and 11 bases respectively, with 13 bases between them. CDR3 DNA: TGCGCCAGCAGCCAAGAACCGGGACTAAGGGCTTTCTTT. Encoded protein: CASSQEPGLRAFF.